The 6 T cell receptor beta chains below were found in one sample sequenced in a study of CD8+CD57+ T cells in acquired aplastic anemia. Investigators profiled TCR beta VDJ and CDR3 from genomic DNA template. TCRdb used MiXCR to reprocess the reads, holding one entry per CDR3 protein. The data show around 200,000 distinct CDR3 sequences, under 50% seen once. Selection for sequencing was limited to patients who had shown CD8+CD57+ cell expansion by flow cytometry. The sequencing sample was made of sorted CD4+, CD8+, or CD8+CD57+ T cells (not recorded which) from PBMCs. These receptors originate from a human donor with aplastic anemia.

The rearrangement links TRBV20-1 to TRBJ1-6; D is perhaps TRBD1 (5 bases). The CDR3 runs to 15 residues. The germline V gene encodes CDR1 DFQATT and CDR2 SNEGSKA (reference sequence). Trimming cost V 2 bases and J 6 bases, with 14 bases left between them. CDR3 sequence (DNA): TGCAGTGCTAGATCACCTTCCGGGGGTAATTCACCCCTCCACTTT. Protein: CSARSPSGGNSPLHF.

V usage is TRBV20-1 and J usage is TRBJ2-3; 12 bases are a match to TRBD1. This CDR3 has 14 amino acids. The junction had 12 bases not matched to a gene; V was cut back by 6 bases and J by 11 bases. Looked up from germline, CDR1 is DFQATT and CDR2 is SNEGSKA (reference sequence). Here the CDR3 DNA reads TGCAGTGCCCCAGGGGACAGGGGGCTTAATGAGCAGTATTTT. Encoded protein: CSAPGDRGLNEQYF.

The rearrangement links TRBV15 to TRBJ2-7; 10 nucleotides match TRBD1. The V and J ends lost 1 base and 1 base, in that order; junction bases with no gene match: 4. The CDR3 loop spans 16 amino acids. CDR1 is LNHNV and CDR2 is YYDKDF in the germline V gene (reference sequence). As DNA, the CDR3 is TGTGCCACCAGCAGAGGGGGGGACAGGGGATCCTACGAGCAGTACTTC. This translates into CATSRGGDRGSYEQYF.

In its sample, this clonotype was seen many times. DNA of the CDR3: TGCGCCAGCAGCAGAGGACAGGGACTGAACACTGAAGCTTTCTTT. Its translation is CASSRGQGLNTEAFF. The V gene is TRBV5-1, the J gene TRBJ1-1, with 8 nucleotides matching TRBD1. With 4 bases clipped from V and 0 bases from J, the junction kept 5 bases outside the gene matches. Per germline, CDR1 SGHRS and CDR2 YFSETQ. This CDR3 has 15 residues.

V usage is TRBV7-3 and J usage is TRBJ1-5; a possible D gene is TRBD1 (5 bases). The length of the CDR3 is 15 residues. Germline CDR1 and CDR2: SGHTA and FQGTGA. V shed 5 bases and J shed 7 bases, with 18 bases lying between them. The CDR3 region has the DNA TGTGCCAGCAGCCGAATTCGGGGCTTTGGACAGCCCCAGCATTTT. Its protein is CASSRIRGFGQPQHF.

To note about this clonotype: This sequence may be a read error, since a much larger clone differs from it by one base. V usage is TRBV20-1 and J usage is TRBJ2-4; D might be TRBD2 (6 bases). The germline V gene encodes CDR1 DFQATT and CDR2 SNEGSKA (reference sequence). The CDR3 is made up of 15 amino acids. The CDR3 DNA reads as TGCAGTGCTCCCCTCGGCGGGGCGACCAAAGACATTCAGTACTTC. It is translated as CSAPLGGATKDIQYF.